This T cell receptor (beta chain) was found in a study (dated by TCRdb to the early 2010s). Sequencing relied on an Illumina Genome Analyzer IIx. TCRdb redid the processing of the public reads, applying fastp at Q25 and MiXCR, and retained in-frame beta chains. One record per CDR3 amino acid sequence lists the most common genes and DNA. The sample table records about 7,100 distinct CDR3 sequences; 30% to 40% of these occur just once. 22% of the sample belongs to the ten largest clones. Of note for this clonotype: Its target antigen remains unknown. No quality values exist for individual bases; no much larger clone is one base distant.

Including the terminal cysteine and phenylalanine, the CDR3 comprises 12 residues. Only the CDR3 part of the read is kept: 36 bases, read in frame from the first base. Based on the germline V gene, the CDR1 and CDR2 sequences are ENHRY and SYGVKD. Trimming removed 3 bases from V and 6 bases from J, leaving 7 bases between the germline ends. In this chain, TRBV10-3 is recombined with TRBJ2-3, with no D gene named confidently. The sample consisted of blood. The TCR sequence derives from a human donor. The DNA reads TGTGCCATCAGTGACGTCGTGGATACGCAGTATTTT. Its product reads: CAISDVVDTQYF.